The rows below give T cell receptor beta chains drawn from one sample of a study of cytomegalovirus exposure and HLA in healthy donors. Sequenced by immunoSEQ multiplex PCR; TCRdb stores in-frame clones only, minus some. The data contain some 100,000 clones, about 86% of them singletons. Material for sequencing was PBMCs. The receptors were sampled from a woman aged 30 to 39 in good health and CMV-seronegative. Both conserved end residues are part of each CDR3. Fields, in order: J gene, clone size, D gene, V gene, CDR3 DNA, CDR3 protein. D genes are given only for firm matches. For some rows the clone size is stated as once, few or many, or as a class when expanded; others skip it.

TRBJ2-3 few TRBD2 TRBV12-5 TGTGCTAGTGGTTGGCCCAGTAGCGGGAGGGATGCAGATACGCAGTATTTT CASGWPSSGRDADTQYF
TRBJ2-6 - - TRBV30 TGTGCCTGGAGTAGGGGGACCGGGGCCAACGTCCTGACTTTC CAWSRGTGANVLTF
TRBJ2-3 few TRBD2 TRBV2 TGTGCCACGAATCCGGGACTAGCGGGAGTCGCAGATACGCAGTATTTT CATNPGLAGVADTQYF
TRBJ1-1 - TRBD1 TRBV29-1 TGCAGCGCGCGGACAGGGGGGAACACTGAAGCTTTCTTT CSARTGGNTEAFF
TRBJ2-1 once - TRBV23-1 TGCGCCAGCAGGTGGGCTACCCACCTAATTCTCTCCTACAATGAGCAGTTCTTC CASRWATHLILSYNEQFF
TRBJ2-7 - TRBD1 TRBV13 TGTGCCAGCAGCTTAGAGGGGGCAACCTACGAGCAGTACTTC CASSLEGATYEQYF
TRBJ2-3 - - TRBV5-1 TGCGCCAGCAGCTTGGCGGGAGTTATAGATACGCAGTATTTT CASSLAGVIDTQYF
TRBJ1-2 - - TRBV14 TGTGCCAGCAGCCAGGGGAGAAACTATGGCTACACCTTC CASSQGRNYGYTF
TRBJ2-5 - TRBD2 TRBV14 TGTGCCAGGGAGGGACTAGCGGGAGTCGGTGGGGAGACCCAGTACTTC CAREGLAGVGGETQYF
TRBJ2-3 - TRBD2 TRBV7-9 TGTGCCACTGGGACTAGCGAAAAAGATACGCAGTATTTT CATGTSEKDTQYF
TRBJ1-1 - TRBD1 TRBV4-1 TGCGCCAGCAGCGCTCGGGACAGGTCCGTCACTGAAGCTTTCTTT CASSARDRSVTEAFF
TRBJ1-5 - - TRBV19 TGTGCCAGTAGAACAGGATTGATAGACAATCAGCCCCAGCATTTT CASRTGLIDNQPQHF
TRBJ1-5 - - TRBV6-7 TGTGCCAGTATCCGACAGGATAGCAATCAGCCCCAGCATTTT CASIRQDSNQPQHF
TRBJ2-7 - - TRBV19 TGTGCCAGTAGTATAAGGCAGGGGACCTACGAGCAGTACTTC CASSIRQGTYEQYF
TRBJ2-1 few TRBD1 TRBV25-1 TGTGCCAGCAGGCGGACAGGGGGAACCAATGAGCAGTTCTTC CASRRTGGTNEQFF
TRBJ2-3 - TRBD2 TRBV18 TGTGCCAGCTCCCCTGGACTAGATGCAGATACGCAGTATTTT CASSPGLDADTQYF
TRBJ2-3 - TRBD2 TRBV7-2 TGTGCCAGCAGCTTAGGGCTAGCGGGAGCAAATACGCAGTATTTT CASSLGLAGANTQYF
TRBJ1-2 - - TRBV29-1 TGCAGCGTTGCCGTGGATCGGGGGAGTCCGGGCTACACCTTC CSVAVDRGSPGYTF
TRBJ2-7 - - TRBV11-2 TGTGCTACAGGTTCGGCCTACGAGCAGTACTTC CATGSAYEQYF
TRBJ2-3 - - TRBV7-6 TGTGCCAGCAGCGAACGGCAGCGGAGCCACACAGATACGCAGTATTTT CASSERQRSHTDTQYF
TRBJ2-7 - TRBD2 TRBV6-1 TGTGCCAGCTATCCGGGACTAGCCGCTTACGAGCAGTACTTC CASYPGLAAYEQYF
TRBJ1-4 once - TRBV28 TGTGCCAGCAGCTTCAGGGGCGATGGTGAAAAACTGTTTTTT CASSFRGDGEKLFF
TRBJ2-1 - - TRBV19 TGTGCCAGTAGTCCCGGGACTCCGACGCAGTTCTTC CASSPGTPTQFF
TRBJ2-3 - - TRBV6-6 TGTGCCAGCAGTTATGGTAGCAGCACAGATACGCAGTATTTT CASSYGSSTDTQYF
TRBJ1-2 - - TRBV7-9 TGTGCCAGCAGCTTAGCGTTCAGGGCCTATGGCTACACCTTC CASSLAFRAYGYTF
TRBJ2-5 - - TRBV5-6 TGTGCCAGCAGCTTGGGGGTAGCTAAAGAGACCCAGTACTTC CASSLGVAKETQYF
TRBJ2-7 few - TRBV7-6 TGTGCCAGCAGCCTCGACAGGTACTCCTACGAGCAGTACTTC CASSLDRYSYEQYF